This TCR beta chain was observed in a study of blood T cell repertoires in COVID-19. The germline V gene has CDR1 SGHTA and CDR2 FQGNSA. The CDR3 consists of 13 residues. Trimming stripped 4 bases from V and 7 bases from J, with 14 bases between. Profiling relied on immunoSEQ multiplex PCR, and the TCRdb table lists in-frame clones only, not all of them. The table lists about 230,000 clones, 65% to 85% of them singletons, with roughly 7.9% in the top ten. Material for sequencing was peripheral blood. This receptor was identified in an elderly woman with acute or convalescent COVID-19. This chain connects TRBV7-2 to TRBJ2-7; weak D call: TRBD2 (6 bases). CDR3 DNA sequence: TGTGCCAGCAGCTGGGCGGGGTCTGGGGAGCAGTACTTC. Its translation: CASSWAGSGEQYF.